The 12 T cell receptor beta chains below all came from one sample that was sequenced in a study of T cell changes during pregnancy in multiple sclerosis. Assay used: immunoSEQ multiplex PCR; TCRdb lists only in-frame clones, some missing. This sample carries 55,000 to 75,000 clones, about nine tenths of them seen once, and the ten largest clones take around 2.4%. The source was peripheral blood, collected in the third trimester of pregnancy. The receptors were sampled from a female donor in good health, enrolled as a control in a pregnancy study.

This chain connects TRBV10-2 to TRBJ2-1; D is undetermined. The germline V gene has CDR1 WSHSY and CDR2 SAAADI. The CDR3 has 13 residues. Trimming took off 0 bases at V and 5 bases at J, with 5 bases between the two ends. This chain's CDR3 is CASSESSNNEQFF. CDR3 sequence (DNA): TGCGCCAGCAGTGAGTCCTCTAACAATGAGCAGTTCTTC.

The rearrangement joins TRBV5-6 to TRBJ1-5, with D unclear. The CDR3 is 15 residues long. CDR1 and CDR2 (germline): SGHDT, YYEEEE. With 4 bases removed from V and 0 bases from J, the gap between germline ends came to 11 bases. CDR3 sequence reads: CASSEFYSSNQPQHF. The CDR3 DNA sequence: TGTGCCAGCAGCGAGTTCTACAGTAGCAATCAGCCCCAGCATTTT.

The V gene is TRBV5-4, the J gene TRBJ2-7; 15 bases line up with TRBD2. J lost 3 bases, V lost 4 bases, and 2 bases had no gene match. Germline V CDR1 and CDR2: SGHNT, YYREEE (reference sequence). This CDR3 is built from 15 residues. The CDR3 nucleotides read TGTGCCAGCAGCATGGGACTAGCGGGGGGCTACGAGCAGTACTTC. Protein: CASSMGLAGGYEQYF.

This chain links TRBV28 with TRBJ2-7, with TRBD2 matching over 8 bases. The CDR3 is 14 residues long. Germline lookup yields CDR1 MDHEN and CDR2 SYDVKM. Trimming removed 8 bases from V and 6 bases from J; junction bases left unmatched: 12. The CDR3 DNA reads TGTGCCAGCCTCCGGGGACTAGGCCCCTCCGAGCAGTACTTC. Its protein product is CASLRGLGPSEQYF.

This chain joins TRBV7-8 and TRBJ2-5; weak D call: TRBD1 (6 bases). CDR1 SGHVS and CDR2 FQNEAQ come from the germline V gene. The CDR3 has 14 amino acids. V was cut by 2 bases and J by 3 bases, with 10 bases left in between. CDR3 residues: CASSLLQGKETQYF. The CDR3, as DNA: TGTGCCAGCAGCTTATTACAGGGAAAAGAGACCCAGTACTTC.

V and J are TRBV30 and TRBJ1-5; 9 positions match TRBD1. V lost 2 bases to trimming and J lost 6 bases; unmatched junction nucleotides: 5. This CDR3 has 14 residues. Germline V lookup: CDR1 GTSNPN, CDR2 SVGIG (reference sequence). The CDR3 here is CAWSTQGAAQPQHF. The CDR3 DNA reads TGTGCCTGGAGTACACAGGGGGCAGCTCAGCCCCAGCATTTT. Full variable domain (outside the CDR3, taken from reference TRBV30 and TRBJ1-5): SQTIHQWPATLVQPVGSPLSLECTVEGTSNPNLYWYRQAAGRGLQLLFYSVGIGQISSEVPQNLSASRPQDRQFILSSKKLLLSDSGFYLCAWSTQGAAQPQHFGDGTRLSIL.

The chain has TRBV6-5 and TRBJ2-1; 10 nucleotides match TRBD2. Germline trimming cut 2 bases from V and 14 bases from J; bases unmatched to any gene: 15. Germline CDR1 and CDR2: MNHEY and SVGAGI. The CDR3 covers 16 residues. The CDR3 DNA reads TGTGCCAGCAGTTACCAACCGGGACTAGCGAGCAGGAGGGAGTTCTTC. It encodes CASSYQPGLASRREFF.

The V and J genes are TRBV19 and TRBJ2-5, with D perhaps matching TRBD2 (6 bases). This CDR3 comprises 15 residues. The germline V gene has CDR1 LNHDA and CDR2 SQIVND (reference sequence). With 5 bases removed from V and 4 bases from J, the gap between germline ends came to 17 bases. The CDR3 sequence is CASSWVGGPGETQYF. DNA for the CDR3: TGTGCCAGTAGTTGGGTGGGAGGCCCCGGAGAGACCCAGTACTTC.

V gene TRBV28 combines with J gene TRBJ1-1; D is possibly TRBD1 (6 bases). The V gene lost 8 bases and the J gene lost 0 bases, with 16 bases spanning the gap. The germline gives CDR1 MDHEN, CDR2 SYDVKM. The CDR3 consists of 15 residues. Here the CDR3 reads CASQGGGLMNTEAFF. The DNA of the CDR3 is TGTGCCAGCCAGGGCGGGGGCCTCATGAACACTGAAGCTTTCTTT.

The chain recombines TRBV2 with TRBJ2-2; the D gene is possibly TRBD2 (6 bases). Germline-derived CDR1 and CDR2 are SNHLY and FYNNEI. The ends were cut back, 6 bases at V and 8 bases at J, with 13 bases in the middle. The CDR3 spans 13 residues. The CDR3 DNA is TGTGCCAGCAGATACGGGGGAAGGGGGGAGCTGTTTTTT. Translation gives CASRYGGRGELFF.

This clone is a singleton in its sample. The rearrangement joins TRBV27 to TRBJ1-4; 7 nucleotides match TRBD1. The CDR3 covers 13 residues. V shed 2 bases and J 8 bases; nucleotides not matched to a gene: 2. Germline loops: CDR1 MNHEY, CDR2 SMNVEV (reference sequence). CDR3 DNA sequence: TGTGCCAGCAGTTTAGGCAGGGGGGAAAAACTGTTTTTT. This codes for CASSLGRGEKLFF.

The gene calls are TRBV27 and TRBJ2-7; TRBD2 matches at 9 bases. Germline CDR1 MNHEY, CDR2 SMNVEV (reference sequence). This CDR3 is built from 14 residues. Trimming took 2 bases from V and 2 from J; bases not matched to a gene: 1. The CDR3 DNA follows: TGTGCCAGCAGTTTAGCGGGAGGGGCCTACGAGCAGTACTTC. This encodes CASSLAGGAYEQYF.